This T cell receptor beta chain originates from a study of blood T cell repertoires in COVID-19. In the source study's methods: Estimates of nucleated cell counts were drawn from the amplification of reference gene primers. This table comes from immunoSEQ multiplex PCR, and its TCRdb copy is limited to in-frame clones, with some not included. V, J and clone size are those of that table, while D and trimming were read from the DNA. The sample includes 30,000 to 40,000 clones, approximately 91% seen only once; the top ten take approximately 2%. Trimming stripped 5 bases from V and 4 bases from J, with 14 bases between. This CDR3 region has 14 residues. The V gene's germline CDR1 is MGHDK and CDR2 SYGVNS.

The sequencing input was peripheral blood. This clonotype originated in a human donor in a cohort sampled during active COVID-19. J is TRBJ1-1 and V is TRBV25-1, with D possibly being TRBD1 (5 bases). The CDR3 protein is CASSKPGSGTEAFF. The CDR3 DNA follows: TGTGCCAGCAGTAAACCAGGGTCCGGCACTGAAGCTTTCTTT. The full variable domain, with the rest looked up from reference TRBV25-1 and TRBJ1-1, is EADIYQTPRYLVIGTGKKITLECSQTMGHDKMYWYQQDPGMELHLIHYSYGVNSTEKGDLSSESTVSRIRTEHFPLTLESARPSHTSQYLCASSKPGSGTEAFFGQGTRLTVV.